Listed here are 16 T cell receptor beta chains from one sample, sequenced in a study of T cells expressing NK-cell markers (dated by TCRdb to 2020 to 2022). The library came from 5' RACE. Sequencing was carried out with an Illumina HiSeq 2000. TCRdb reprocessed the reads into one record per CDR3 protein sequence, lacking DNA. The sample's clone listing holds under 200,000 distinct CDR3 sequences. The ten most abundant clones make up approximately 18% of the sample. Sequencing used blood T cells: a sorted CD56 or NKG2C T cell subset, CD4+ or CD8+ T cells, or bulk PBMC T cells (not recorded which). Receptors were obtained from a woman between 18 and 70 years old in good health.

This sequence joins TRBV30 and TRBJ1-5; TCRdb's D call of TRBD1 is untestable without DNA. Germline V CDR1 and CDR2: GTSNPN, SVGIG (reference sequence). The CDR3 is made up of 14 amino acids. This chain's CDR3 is CAWSAGQGIQPQHF.

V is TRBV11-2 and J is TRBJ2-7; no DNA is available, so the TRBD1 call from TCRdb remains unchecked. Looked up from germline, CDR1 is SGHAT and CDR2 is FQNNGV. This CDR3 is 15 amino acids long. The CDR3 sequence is CASSFHQGSLYEQYF.

The CDR3 protein is CSASGVPGLAGDYYEQYF. The V call is TRBV20-1, the J call TRBJ2-7; with no DNA, the TCRdb D assignment of TRBD2 cannot be verified. CDR3 size: 18 residues. Per germline, CDR1 DFQATT and CDR2 SNEGSKA (reference sequence).

CDR3 residues: CAISHTGVWRNTIYF. The chain joins TRBV10-3 to TRBJ1-3; TCRdb lists TRBD1, though no DNA is available to test this call. The CDR3 length is 15 residues. CDR1 and CDR2 from the germline V gene are ENHRY and SYGVKD.

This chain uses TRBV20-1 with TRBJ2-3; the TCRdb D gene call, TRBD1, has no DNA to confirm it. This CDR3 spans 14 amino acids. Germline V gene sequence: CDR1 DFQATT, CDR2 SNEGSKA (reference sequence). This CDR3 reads CSAPHRGPSYTQYF.

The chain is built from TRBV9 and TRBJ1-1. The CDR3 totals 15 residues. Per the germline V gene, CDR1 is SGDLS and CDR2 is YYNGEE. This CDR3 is CASSPTAGLGTEAFF.

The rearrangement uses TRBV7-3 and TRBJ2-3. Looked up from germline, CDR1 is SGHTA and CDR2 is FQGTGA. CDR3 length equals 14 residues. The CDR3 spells CASRFEGRTDTQYF.

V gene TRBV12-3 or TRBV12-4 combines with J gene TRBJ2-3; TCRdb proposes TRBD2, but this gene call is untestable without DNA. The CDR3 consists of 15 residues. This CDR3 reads CASSPTSGGTDTQYF.

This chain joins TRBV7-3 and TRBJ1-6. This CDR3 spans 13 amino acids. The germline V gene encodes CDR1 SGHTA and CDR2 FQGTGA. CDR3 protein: CASSFGTSSPLHF.

The CDR3 loop is CASSSGQGGTGELFF. V is TRBV18 and J is TRBJ2-2; TCRdb designates TRBD1, a call that cannot be tested without DNA. The germline V gene encodes CDR1 KGHSH and CDR2 LQKENI. This CDR3 spans 15 amino acids.

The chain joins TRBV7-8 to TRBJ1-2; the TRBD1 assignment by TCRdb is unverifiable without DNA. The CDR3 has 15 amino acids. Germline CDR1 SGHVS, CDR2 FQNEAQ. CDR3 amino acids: CASSFSVTGTVGYTF. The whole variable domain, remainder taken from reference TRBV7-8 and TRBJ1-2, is GAGVSQSPRYKVAKRGQDVALRCDPISGHVSLFWYQQALGQGPEFLTYFQNEAQLDKSGLPSDRFFAERPEGSVSTLKIQRTQQEDSAVYLCASSFSVTGTVGYTFGSGTRLTVV.

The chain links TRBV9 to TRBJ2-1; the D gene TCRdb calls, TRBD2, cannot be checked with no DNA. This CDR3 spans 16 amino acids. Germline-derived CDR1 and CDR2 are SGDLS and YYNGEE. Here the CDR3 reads CASSVGLAGASGEQFF.

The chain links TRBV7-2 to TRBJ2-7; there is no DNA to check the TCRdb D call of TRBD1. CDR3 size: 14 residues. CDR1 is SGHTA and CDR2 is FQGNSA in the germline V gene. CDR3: CASRLAGGLYEQYF.

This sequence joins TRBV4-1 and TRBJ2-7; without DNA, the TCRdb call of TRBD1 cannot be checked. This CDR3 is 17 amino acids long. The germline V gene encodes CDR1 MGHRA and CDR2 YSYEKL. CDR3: CASSQPTTGRSVYEQYF.

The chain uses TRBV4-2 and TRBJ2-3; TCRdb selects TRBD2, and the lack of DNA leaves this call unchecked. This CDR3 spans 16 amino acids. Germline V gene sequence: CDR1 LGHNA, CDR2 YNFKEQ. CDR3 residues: CASSPTSGRVGDTQYF.

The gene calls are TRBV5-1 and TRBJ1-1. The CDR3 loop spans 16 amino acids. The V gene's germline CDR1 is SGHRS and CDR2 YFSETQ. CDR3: CATMDGVLGRNTEAFF.